This is a list of T cell receptor beta chains from one sample in a study of shared clonotypes between healthy human individuals. Clones were sequenced by immunoSEQ multiplex PCR, and TCRdb holds only the in-frame ones, with some missing. Here the sample spans about 2.4 million clones, approximately 94% being singletons. The sample was naive CD4+ T cells from PBMCs. The receptors originated from a young man in good health. Some clones in this sample may be carry-over from other donors' samples. Each CDR3 is given with its conserved first and last residue. The order of the fields is V gene, clone size, CDR3 protein. Some rows mark clone size as missing; the rest say once, few, many or name a class of expanded clone.

V gene: TRBV2; clone size: -; CDR3 protein: CASRGTANEKLFF
V gene: TRBV9; clone size: -; CDR3 protein: CASSRGIWETQYF
V gene: TRBV10-1; clone size: -; CDR3 protein: CASSSNVNADTQYF
V gene: TRBV9; clone size: -; CDR3 protein: CASSPTGETQYF
V gene: TRBV7-9; clone size: -; CDR3 protein: CASSLGDLGDEQFF
V gene: TRBV5-1; clone size: -; CDR3 protein: CASSRDPLGLNEQFF
V gene: TRBV7-9; clone size: -; CDR3 protein: CASSLVAETYEQYF
V gene: TRBV5-1; clone size: -; CDR3 protein: CASSYNSGNTIYF
V gene: TRBV9; clone size: -; CDR3 protein: CASSVIGEGTKLFF
V gene: TRBV18; clone size: -; CDR3 protein: CASSLIQGDATNEKLFF
V gene: TRBV7-2; clone size: -; CDR3 protein: CASSSQAGIHYGYTF
V gene: TRBV2; clone size: -; CDR3 protein: CASSEMRVGVAEAFF
V gene: TRBV18; clone size: -; CDR3 protein: CASSPTDTDTEAFF
V gene: TRBV7-3; clone size: -; CDR3 protein: CASSRTSGSPGELFF
V gene: TRBV5-6; clone size: -; CDR3 protein: CASSLVRPYGYTF
V gene: TRBV6-1; clone size: -; CDR3 protein: CASSLSGIGSYEQYF
V gene: TRBV15; clone size: -; CDR3 protein: CATSIGTGKSNQPQHF
V gene: TRBV30; clone size: few; CDR3 protein: CAWKGIGGQPQHF
V gene: TRBV7-9; clone size: -; CDR3 protein: CASRRTETYEQYF
V gene: TRBV12-2; clone size: -; CDR3 protein: CASRTRSPSYEQYF
V gene: TRBV29-1; clone size: -; CDR3 protein: CSVEIYQGYEQYF
V gene: TRBV6-1; clone size: -; CDR3 protein: CASNRAGVMNTEAFF